This T cell receptor beta chain was identified in a study of beta chain features in type 1 diabetes. The germline V and J ends were trimmed by 1 base and 3 bases, with 3 bases remaining between them. CDR1 is SGHTA, CDR2 FQGTGA, per germline. This CDR3 has 13 residues. There are a few counts of this clone. Since all of the isolated RNA was reverse transcribed, expressed TCRB transcripts were what got sequenced. Clones were sequenced by immunoSEQ multiplex PCR, and TCRdb holds only the in-frame ones, with some missing. The profile shows about 900,000 clones, about a sixth of them singletons. The sample taken for sequencing was naive CD4+ T cells from blood. The sequence derives from a woman under 30 in good health. V gene TRBV7-3 combines with J gene TRBJ2-2; D unresolved. This CDR3 reads CASSLRDTGELFF. The CDR3 nucleotides are TGTGCCAGCAGCTTAAGAGACACCGGGGAGCTGTTTTTT.